Reported below is one T cell receptor (beta chain). Its antigen is unknown. V lost 8 bases, J lost 6 bases, and 16 bases stayed unmatched. The CDR3 is made up of 16 amino acids. Germline V gene lookup returns CDR1 LNHDA and CDR2 SQIVND (reference sequence). The sample comes from a study of cytomegalovirus exposure and HLA in healthy donors. Across the whole study: Some 85 million unique TCRs, all from HLA-typed donors, were included in an early release of the data. Regarding the study as a whole: Apart from CMV serostatus, no immune exposure information was available.

Primers: 60 Vbeta forward and 13 Jbeta reverse. Using immunoSEQ multiplex PCR, the repertoire was profiled, and TCRdb retains in-frame clones only, with some absent. There are about 220,000 clones in the sample; about 80% occur only once, and over 1.5% lies in the top ten. Sequencing used PBMCs. The chain employs TRBV19 and TRBJ1-1; 9 nucleotides line up with TRBD1. The receptor was isolated from a male donor in good health and CMV-seronegative. The CDR3 bases are TGTGCCAGTCGATTTGCGCTGGGACAGGGTGATGCTGAAGCTTTCTTT. Amino acid sequence: CASRFALGQGDAEAFF. The entire variable domain, with the rest obtained from reference TRBV19 and TRBJ1-1, is as follows: DGGITQSPKYLFRKEGQNVTLSCEQNLNHDAMYWYRQDPGQGLRLIYYSQIVNDFQKGDIAEGYSVSREKKESFPLTVTSAQKNPTAFYLCASRFALGQGDAEAFFGQGTRLTVV.